This T cell receptor (beta chain) was observed in a study of shared clonotypes between healthy human individuals. Data came from immunoSEQ multiplex PCR; TCRdb stores just in-frame clones and leaves some out. The sample records over a million clones, approximately 97% being singletons. The germline V gene encodes CDR1 SGDLS and CDR2 YYNGEE. V dropped 0 bases and J dropped 4; count of bases not matched to a gene: 5. The CDR3 is 15 residues long. The rearrangement links TRBV9 to TRBJ2-7; 9 bases line up with TRBD2. The receptor was isolated from a man aged 25-45 years in good health. Sample: naive CD4+ T cells sorted from blood. Subset: CD45RA+ positively selected. The CDR3 DNA follows: TGTGCCAGCAGCGTAGAAGGCGGGAGGGATTACGAGCAGTACTTC. The encoded protein is CASSVEGGRDYEQYF.